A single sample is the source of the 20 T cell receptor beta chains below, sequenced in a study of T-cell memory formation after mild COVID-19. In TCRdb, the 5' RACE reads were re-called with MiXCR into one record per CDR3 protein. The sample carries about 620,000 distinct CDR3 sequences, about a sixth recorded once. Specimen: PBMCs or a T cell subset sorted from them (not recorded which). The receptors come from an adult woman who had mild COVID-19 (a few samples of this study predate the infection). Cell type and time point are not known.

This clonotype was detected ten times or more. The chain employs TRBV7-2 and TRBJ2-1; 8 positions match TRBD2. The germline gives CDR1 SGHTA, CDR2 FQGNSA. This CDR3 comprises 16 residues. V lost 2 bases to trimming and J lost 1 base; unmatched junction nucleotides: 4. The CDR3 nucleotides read TGTGCCAGCAGCTTATTGGGCGGGGGGTCCTACAATGAGCAGTTCTTC. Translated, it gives CASSLLGGGSYNEQFF.

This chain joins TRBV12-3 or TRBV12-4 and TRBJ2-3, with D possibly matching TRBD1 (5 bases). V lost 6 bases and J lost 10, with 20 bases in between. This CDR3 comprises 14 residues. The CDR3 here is CASSPPLGPIAQYF. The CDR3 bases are TGTGCCAGCAGCCCCCCTTTGGGGCCGATAGCGCAGTATTTT.

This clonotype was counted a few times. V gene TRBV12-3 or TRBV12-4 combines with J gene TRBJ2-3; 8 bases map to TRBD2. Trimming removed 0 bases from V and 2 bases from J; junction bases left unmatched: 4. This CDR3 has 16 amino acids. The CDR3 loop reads CASSLAFGGDTDTQYF. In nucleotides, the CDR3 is TGTGCCAGCAGTTTAGCGTTCGGGGGGGACACAGATACGCAGTATTTT.

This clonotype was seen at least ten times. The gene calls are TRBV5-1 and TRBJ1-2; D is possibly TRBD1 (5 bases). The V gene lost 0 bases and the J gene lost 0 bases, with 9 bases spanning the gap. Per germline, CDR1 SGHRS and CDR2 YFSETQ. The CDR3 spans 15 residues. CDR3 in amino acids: CASSLVGAANYGYTF. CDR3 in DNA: TGCGCCAGCAGCTTGGTAGGGGCAGCTAACTATGGCTACACCTTC. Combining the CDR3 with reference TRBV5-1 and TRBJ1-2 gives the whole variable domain KAGVTQTPRYLIKTRGQQVTLSCSPISGHRSVSWYQQTPGQGLQFLFEYFSETQRNKGNFPGRFSGRQFSNSRSEMNVSTLELGDSALYLCASSLVGAANYGYTFGSGTRLTVV.

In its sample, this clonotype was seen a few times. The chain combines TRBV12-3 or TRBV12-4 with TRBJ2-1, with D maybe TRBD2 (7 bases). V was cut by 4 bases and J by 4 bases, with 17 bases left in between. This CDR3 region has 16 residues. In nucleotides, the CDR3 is TGTGCCAGCAGTTATATTCCGCGGGGGCAATACAATGAGCAGTTCTTC. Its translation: CASSYIPRGQYNEQFF.

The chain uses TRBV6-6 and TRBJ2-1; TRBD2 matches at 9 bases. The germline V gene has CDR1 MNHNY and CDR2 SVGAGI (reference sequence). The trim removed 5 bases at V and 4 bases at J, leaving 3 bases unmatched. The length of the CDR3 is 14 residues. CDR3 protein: CASSRLAVYNEQFF. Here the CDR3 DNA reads TGTGCCAGCAGTAGACTAGCGGTATACAATGAGCAGTTCTTC.

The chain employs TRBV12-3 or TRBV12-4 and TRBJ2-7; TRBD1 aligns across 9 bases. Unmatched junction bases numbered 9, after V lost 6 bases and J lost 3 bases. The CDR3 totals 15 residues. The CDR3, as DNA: TGTGCCAGCAGAGAGAACCCGGGACAGGGCTACGAGCAGTACTTC. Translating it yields CASRENPGQGYEQYF.

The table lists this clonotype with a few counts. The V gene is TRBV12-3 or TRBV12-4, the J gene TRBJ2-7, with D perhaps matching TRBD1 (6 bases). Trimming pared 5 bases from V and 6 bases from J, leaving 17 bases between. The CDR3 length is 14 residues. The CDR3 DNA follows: TGTGCCAGCAGTCTGTACAGGGCCATCGTCGAGCAGTACTTC. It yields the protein CASSLYRAIVEQYF.

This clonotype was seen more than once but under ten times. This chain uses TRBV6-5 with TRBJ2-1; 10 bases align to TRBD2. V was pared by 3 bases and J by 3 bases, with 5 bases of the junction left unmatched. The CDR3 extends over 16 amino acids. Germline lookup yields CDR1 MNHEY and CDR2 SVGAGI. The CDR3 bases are TGTGCCAGCAGTTATAGGGGACTAGCGATCTACAATGAGCAGTTCTTC. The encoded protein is CASSYRGLAIYNEQFF.

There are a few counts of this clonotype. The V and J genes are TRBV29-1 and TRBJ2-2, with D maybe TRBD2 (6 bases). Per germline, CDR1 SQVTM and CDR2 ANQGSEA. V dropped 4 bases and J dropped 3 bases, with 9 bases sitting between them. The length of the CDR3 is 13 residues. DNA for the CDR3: TGCAGCGTTGTGGGGGGTGACACCGGGGAGCTGTTTTTT. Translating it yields CSVVGGDTGELFF.

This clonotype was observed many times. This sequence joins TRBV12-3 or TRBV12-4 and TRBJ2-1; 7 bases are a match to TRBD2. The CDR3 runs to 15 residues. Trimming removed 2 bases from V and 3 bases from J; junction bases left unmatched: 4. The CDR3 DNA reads TGTGCCAGCAGTTTAAACGGCGGGGGCTACAATGAGCAGTTCTTC. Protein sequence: CASSLNGGGYNEQFF.

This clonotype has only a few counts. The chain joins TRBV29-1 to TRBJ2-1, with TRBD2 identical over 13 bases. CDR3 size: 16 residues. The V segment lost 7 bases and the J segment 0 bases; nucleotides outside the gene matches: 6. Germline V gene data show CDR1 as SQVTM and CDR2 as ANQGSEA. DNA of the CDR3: TGCAGCGGCGGACTAGCGGGGGCTCGCTCCTACAATGAGCAGTTCTTC. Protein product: CSGGLAGARSYNEQFF.

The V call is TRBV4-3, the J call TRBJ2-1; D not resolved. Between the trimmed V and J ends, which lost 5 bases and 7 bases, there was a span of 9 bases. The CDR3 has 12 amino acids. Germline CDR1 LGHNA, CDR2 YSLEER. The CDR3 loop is CASSFTFNEQFF. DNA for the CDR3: TGCGCCAGCAGCTTCACCTTTAATGAGCAGTTCTTC.

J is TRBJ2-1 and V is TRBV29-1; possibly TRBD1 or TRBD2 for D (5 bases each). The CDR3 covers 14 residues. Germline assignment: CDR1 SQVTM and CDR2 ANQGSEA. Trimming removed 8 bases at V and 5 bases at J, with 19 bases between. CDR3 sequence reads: CSTRVWGSDNEQFF. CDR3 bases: TGCAGCACCCGAGTTTGGGGGTCAGACAATGAGCAGTTCTTC.

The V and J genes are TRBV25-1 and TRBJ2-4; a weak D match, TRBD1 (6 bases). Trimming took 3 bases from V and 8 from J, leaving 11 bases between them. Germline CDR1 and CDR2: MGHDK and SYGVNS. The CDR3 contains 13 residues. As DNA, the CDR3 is TGTGCCAGCAGTGACACCAGGGGAGACATTCAGTACTTC. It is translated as CASSDTRGDIQYF.

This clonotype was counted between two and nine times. The CDR3 loop reads CASSAPSAGYEAFF. In nucleotides, the CDR3 is TGTGCCAGCAGCGCCCCTTCGGCAGGATATGAAGCTTTCTTT. The chain carries TRBV7-9 and TRBJ1-1, with D hard to call. The CDR3 is 14 residues long. V was trimmed by 5 bases and J by 7 bases, leaving 17 bases between them. Per the germline V gene, CDR1 is SEHNR and CDR2 is FQNEAQ (reference sequence).

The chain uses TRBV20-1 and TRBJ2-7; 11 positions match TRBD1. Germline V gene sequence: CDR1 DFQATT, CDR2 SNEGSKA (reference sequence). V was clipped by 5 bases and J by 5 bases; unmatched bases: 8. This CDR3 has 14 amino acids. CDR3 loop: CSAADRGPVNEQYF. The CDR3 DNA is TGCAGTGCTGCGGACAGGGGGCCAGTCAACGAGCAGTACTTC.

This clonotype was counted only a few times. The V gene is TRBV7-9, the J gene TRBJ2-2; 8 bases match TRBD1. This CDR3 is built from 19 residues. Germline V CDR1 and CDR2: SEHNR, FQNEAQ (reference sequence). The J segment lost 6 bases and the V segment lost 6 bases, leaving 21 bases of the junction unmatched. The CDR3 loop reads CASSQRRPTGGKQSGELFF. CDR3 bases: TGTGCCAGCAGTCAAAGGAGACCCACAGGGGGTAAACAGTCCGGGGAGCTGTTTTTT.

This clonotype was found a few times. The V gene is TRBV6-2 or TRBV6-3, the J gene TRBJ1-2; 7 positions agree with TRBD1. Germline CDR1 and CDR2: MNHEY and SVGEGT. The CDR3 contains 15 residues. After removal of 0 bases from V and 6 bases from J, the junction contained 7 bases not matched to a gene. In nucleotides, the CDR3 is TGTGCCAGCAGTTACTCGAGACAGGGCTTCGATGGCTACACCTTC. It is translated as CASSYSRQGFDGYTF.

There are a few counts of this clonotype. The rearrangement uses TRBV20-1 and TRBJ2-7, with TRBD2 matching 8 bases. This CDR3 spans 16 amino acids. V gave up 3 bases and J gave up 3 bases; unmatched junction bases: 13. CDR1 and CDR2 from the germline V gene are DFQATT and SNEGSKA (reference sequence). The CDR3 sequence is CSASGQRGRINYEQYF. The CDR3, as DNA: TGCAGTGCTAGTGGCCAGCGGGGGAGAATTAACTACGAGCAGTACTTC.